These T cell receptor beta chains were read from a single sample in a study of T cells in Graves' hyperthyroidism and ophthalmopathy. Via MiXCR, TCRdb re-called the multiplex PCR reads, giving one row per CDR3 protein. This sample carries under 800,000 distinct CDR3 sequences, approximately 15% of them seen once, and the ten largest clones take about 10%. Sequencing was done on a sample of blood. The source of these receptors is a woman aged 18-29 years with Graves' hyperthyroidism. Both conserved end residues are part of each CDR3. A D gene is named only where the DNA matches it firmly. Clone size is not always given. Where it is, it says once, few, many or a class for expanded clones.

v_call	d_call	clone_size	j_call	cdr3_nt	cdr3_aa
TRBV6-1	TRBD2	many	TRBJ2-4	TGTGCCAGCAGCCCAATCCAGACTAGCGGGAGAGTAGCCAAAAACATTCAGTACTTC	CASSPIQTSGRVAKNIQYF
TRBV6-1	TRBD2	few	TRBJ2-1	TGTGCCAGCAGTGGCGTAGCGGGAGAATACAATGAGCAGTTCTTC	CASSGVAGEYNEQFF
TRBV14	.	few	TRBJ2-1	TGTGCCAGTAGCCAAGACGTGGGGAATCTCTACAATGAGCAGTTCTTC	CASSQDVGNLYNEQFF
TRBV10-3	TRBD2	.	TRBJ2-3	TGTGCCATCAGTGCCCCTGGCAGGGAGGGGACAGATACGCAGTATTTT	CAISAPGREGTDTQYF
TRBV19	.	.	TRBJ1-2	TGTGCCAGTACTCCCTCGGGGGGATCAACCAGCTGGGCTTCCGGCTACACCTTC	CASTPSGGSTSWASGYTF
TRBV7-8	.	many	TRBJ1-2	TGTGCCAGCAGCTTAGCGAGGCAGCGCTATGGCTACACCTTC	CASSLARQRYGYTF
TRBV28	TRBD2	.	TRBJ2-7	TGTGCCAGCAGTTCCCCGGGGGGGCACTCCTACGAGCAGTACTTC	CASSSPGGHSYEQYF
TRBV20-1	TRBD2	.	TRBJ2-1	TGCAGTGCCCCGGGACTAGCGGGAGGTAATGAGCAGTTCTTC	CSAPGLAGGNEQFF
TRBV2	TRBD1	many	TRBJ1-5	TGTGCCAGCAGCAGACAGGGTGGTCAGCCCCAGCATTTT	CASSRQGGQPQHF
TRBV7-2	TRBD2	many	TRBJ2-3	TGTGCCAGCAGCTTATGGACTAGCGGGGTTTCAGATACGCAGTATTTT	CASSLWTSGVSDTQYF
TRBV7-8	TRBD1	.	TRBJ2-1	TGTGCCAGCAGCGAGTCCGGGACAGGCAACAATGAGCAGTTCTTC	CASSESGTGNNEQFF
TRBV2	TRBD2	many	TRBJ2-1	TGTGCCATCTCACCGGGACTAGCGGGAGTAGGGGATTACAATGAGCAGTTCTTC	CAISPGLAGVGDYNEQFF
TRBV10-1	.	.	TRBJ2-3	TGCGCCAGCAGTGCAAGGGACATCAGCACAGATACGCAGTATTTT	CASSARDISTDTQYF
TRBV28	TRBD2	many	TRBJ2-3	TGTGCCAGCAGTTTAGAAGCGGGAGTGTATACGCAGTATTTT	CASSLEAGVYTQYF
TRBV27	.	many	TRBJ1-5	TGTGCCAGCAGTTTCGCAGGCAACAATCAGCCCCAGCATTTT	CASSFAGNNQPQHF
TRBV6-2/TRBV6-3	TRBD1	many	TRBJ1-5	TGTGCCAGCAGTCTAGGACAGGTTAAATTTGGCAATCAGCCCCAGCATTTT	CASSLGQVKFGNQPQHF
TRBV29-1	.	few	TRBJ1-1	TGCAGCGTCGCCAGGGTTTCTGAAGCTTTCTTT	CSVARVSEAFF
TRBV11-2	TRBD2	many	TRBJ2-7	TGTGCCAGCAGCTCGACTAGCGGGAAGCACGAGCAGTACTTC	CASSSTSGKHEQYF
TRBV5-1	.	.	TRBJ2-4	TGCGCCAGCAGCTTAGTGGGGGAGCCAAAAAACATTCAGTACTTC	CASSLVGEPKNIQYF
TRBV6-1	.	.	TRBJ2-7	TGTGCCAGGGAGGGGCCACACTACGAGCAGTACTTC	CAREGPHYEQYF
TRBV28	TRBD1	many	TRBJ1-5	TGTGCCAGCAGTTCCCCAACAGGGGTAGGTCAGCCCCAGCATTTT	CASSSPTGVGQPQHF
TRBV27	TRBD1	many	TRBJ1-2	TGTGCCAGCAGTTTAGGGCCCGGGACAGGGAACAACTATGGCTACACCTTC	CASSLGPGTGNNYGYTF
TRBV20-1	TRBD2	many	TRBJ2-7	TGCAGTGCTAGAGGGCACCCGACTAGCGGTACCACCTACGAGCAGTACTTC	CSARGHPTSGTTYEQYF
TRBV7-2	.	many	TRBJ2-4	TGTGCCAGCAGCTTAAGGCTAGCCCTAGTGGGAAACATTCAGTACTTC	CASSLRLALVGNIQYF
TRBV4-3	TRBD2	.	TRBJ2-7	TGCGCCAGCAGCCAATCGCAAAATGGGGGACTAGTCTATAGCTCCTACGAGCAGTACTTC	CASSQSQNGGLVYSSYEQYF
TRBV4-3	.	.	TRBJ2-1	TGCGCCAGCAGCCAAGAATCATTCCGCCACAATGAGCAGTTCTTC	CASSQESFRHNEQFF
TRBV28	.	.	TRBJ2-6	TGTGCCAGCAGGGGGCGGAGATCTTCTGGGGCCAACGTCCTGACTTTC	CASRGRRSSGANVLTF
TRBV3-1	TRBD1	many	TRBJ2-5	TGTGCCAGCAGCCTCACCGGGACAGGGAGAGAGACCCAGTACTTC	CASSLTGTGRETQYF
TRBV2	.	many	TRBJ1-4	TGTGCCAGCACCGCAACTAATGAAAAACTGTTTTTT	CASTATNEKLFF
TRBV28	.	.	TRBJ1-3	TGTGCCAGCAGTTTAGTCGTTAGTGGAAACACCATATATTTT	CASSLVVSGNTIYF
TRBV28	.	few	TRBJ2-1	TGTGCCAGCAGTTTAATACAGGTGTACAATGAGCAGTTCTTC	CASSLIQVYNEQFF
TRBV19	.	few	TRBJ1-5	TGTGCCAGTACCCCGCGGGCTGGTATAGATCAGCCCCAGCATTTT	CASTPRAGIDQPQHF
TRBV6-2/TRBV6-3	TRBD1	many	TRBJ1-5	TGTGCCAGCAGCCCCTACTTGACAGGGGGTTATCGGAATCAGCCCCAGCATTTT	CASSPYLTGGYRNQPQHF
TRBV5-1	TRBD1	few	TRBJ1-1	TGCGCAGACGTACAGGGGGGGAGGAGGGAAGCTTTCTTT	CADVQGGRREAFF
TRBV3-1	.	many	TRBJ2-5	TGTGCCAGCAGCCACACCCTCGGGGCAGGAGAAGAGACCCAGTACTTC	CASSHTLGAGEETQYF